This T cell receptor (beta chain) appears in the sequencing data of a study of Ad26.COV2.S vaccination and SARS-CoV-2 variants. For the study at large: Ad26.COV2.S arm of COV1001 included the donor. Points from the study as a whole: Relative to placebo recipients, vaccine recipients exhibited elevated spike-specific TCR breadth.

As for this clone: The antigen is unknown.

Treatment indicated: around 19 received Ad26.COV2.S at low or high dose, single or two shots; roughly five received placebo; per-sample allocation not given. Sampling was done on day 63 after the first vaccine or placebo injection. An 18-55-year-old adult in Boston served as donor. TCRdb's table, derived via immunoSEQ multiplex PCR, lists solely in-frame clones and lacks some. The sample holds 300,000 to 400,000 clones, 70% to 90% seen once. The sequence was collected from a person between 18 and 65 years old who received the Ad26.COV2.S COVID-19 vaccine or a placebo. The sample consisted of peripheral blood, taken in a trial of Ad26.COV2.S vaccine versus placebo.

The CDR3 sequence: CAIKVPGTDTQYF. The CDR3 DNA reads TGTGCCATCAAAGTACCAGGCACAGATACGCAGTATTTT. The rearrangement uses TRBV10-3 and TRBJ2-3; D call uncertain. Germline V gene data show CDR1 as ENHRY and CDR2 as SYGVKD. Between the trimmed V and J ends, which lost 7 bases and 1 base, there was a span of 9 bases. The CDR3 is made up of 13 amino acids.